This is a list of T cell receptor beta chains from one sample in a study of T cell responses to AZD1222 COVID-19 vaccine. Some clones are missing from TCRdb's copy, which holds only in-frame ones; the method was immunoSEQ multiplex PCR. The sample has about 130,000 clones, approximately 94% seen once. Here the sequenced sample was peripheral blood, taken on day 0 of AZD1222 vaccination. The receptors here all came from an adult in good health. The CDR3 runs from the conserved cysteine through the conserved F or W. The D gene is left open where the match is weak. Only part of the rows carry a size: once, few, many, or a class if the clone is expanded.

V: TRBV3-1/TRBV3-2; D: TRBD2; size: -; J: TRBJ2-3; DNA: TGTGCCAGCAGCACTCGACTTCCCCTAGCGGAGCGCACAGATACGCAGTATTTT; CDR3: CASSTRLPLAERTDTQYF
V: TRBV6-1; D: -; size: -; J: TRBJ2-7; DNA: TGTGCCAGCAGTGAATTGGGGGGCGGGGCGGACCCCTACGAGCAGTACTTC; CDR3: CASSELGGGADPYEQYF
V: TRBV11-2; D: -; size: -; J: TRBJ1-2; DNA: TGTGCCAGCAGCTTTAAGCAGGGCAGAATTAACTATGGCTACACCTTC; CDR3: CASSFKQGRINYGYTF
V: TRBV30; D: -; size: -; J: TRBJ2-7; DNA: TGTGCCTGGAGTGTACACCCCTACGAGCAGTACTTC; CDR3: CAWSVHPYEQYF
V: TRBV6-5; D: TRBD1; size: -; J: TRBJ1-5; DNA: TGTGCCAGCAGCGTGGGACAGGGGGCGATTCAGCCCCAGCATTTT; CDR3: CASSVGQGAIQPQHF
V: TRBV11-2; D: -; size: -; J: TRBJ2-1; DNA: TGTGCCAGCAGTGGGGGGCCGCCACCGCTTCGTGAGCAGTTCTTC; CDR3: CASSGGPPPLREQFF
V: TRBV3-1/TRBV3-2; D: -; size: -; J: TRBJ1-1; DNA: TGTGCCAGCAAACCGGGACTCACGAACACTGAAGCTTTCTTT; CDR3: CASKPGLTNTEAFF
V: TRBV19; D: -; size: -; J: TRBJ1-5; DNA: TGTGCCAGTAGTATAGTACACCTCGGGGGGGGAAATCAGCCCCAGCATTTT; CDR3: CASSIVHLGGGNQPQHF
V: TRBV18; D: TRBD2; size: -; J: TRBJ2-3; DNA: TGTGCCAGCTCACCACCTAAGCGGGAAGAGGCAGATACGCAGTATTTT; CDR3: CASSPPKREEADTQYF
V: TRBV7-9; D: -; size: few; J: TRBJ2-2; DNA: TGTGCCAGCAGCCCCCCCCGGGGACGTCCTAACGCCGGGGAGCTGTTTTTT; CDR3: CASSPPRGRPNAGELFF
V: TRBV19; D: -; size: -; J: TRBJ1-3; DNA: TGTGCCCTCCTTGCCGGAAACACCATATATTTT; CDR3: CALLAGNTIYF
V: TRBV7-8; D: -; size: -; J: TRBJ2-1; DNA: TGTGCCAGCAGCCCCGGACCACCCAATGAGCAGTTCTTC; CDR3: CASSPGPPNEQFF
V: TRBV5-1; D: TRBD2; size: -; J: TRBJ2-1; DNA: TGCGCCAGCAGCCTCGGGGGACTAGCGATCAATGAGCAGTTCTTC; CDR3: CASSLGGLAINEQFF
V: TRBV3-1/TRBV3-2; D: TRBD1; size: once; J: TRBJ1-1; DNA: TGTGCCAGCAGCAGCGGGACAGGGAGTAGGACTTTCTTT; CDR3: CASSSGTGSRTFF
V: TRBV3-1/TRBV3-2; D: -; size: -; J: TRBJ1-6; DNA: TGTGCCAGCAGCCCTGAGGGGAGGGGCGCCGAGGGTTCACCCCTCCACTTT; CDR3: CASSPEGRGAEGSPLHF
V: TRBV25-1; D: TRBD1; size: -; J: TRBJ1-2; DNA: TGTGCCAGCAGAGCCGGGACAGGGGGACTCTATGGCTACACCTTC; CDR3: CASRAGTGGLYGYTF
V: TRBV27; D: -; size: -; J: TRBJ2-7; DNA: TGTGCCAGCAGCAGACTAGGCGGAGGGGGGGCCTACGAGCAGTACTTC; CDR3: CASSRLGGGGAYEQYF
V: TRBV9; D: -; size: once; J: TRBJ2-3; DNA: TGTGCCAGCAGCGTGATGGGTAATGTAGATACGCAGTATTTT; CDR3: CASSVMGNVDTQYF
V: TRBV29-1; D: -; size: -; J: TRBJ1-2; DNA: TGCAGCGTTGATATTCGGCAGGATGGCTACACCTTC; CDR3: CSVDIRQDGYTF
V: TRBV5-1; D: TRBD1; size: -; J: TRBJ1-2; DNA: TGCGCCAGCAGCTTTCGGGACAGGGGATATGGCTACACCTTC; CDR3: CASSFRDRGYGYTF
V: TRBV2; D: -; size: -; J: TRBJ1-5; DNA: TGTGCCAGCAGTGCCTCCTCCGGATCGGGCTTAGGGCAGCCCCAGCATTTT; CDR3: CASSASSGSGLGQPQHF
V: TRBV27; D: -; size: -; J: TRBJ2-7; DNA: TGTGCCAGCAGTTTAACTAGCCCCTACGAGCAGTACTTC; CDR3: CASSLTSPYEQYF
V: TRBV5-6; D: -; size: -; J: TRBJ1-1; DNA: TGTGCCAGCAGTTTGGGGCACCTGGGTCCTGAAGCTTTCTTT; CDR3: CASSLGHLGPEAFF
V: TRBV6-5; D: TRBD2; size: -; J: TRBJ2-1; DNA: TGTGCCAGCAGTTCCCTGACTAGCGGGAGAGGTGAGCAGTTCTTC; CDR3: CASSSLTSGRGEQFF
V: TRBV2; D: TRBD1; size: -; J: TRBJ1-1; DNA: TGTGCCAGCGGGAGGGGACAGGGGGCGGCTGAAGCTTTCTTT; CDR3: CASGRGQGAAEAFF
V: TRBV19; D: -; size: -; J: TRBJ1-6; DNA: TGTGCCAGTAGTATCTCAGGGGAGGAATCACCCCTCCACTTT; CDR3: CASSISGEESPLHF
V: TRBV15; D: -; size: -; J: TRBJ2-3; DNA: TGTGCCACCAGCAGGTCTGGCGGGATCGCAGATACGCAGTATTTT; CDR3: CATSRSGGIADTQYF
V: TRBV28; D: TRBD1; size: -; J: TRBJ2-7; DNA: TGTGCCAGCAGTAGGGGGCGCGCCTACGAGCAGTACTTC; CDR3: CASSRGRAYEQYF
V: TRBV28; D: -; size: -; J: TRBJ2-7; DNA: TGTGCCAGCAGTTTTAGAGGGGCAAACGAGCAGTACTTC; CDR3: CASSFRGANEQYF
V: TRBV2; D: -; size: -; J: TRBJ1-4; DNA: TGTGCCAGCAGTTATGTCGATACTAATGAAAAACTGTTTTTT; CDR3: CASSYVDTNEKLFF
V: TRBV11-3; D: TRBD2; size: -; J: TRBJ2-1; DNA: TGTGCCAGCAGCTACCCGACCGCTAGCGGGATCAATGAGCAGTTCTTC; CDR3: CASSYPTASGINEQFF
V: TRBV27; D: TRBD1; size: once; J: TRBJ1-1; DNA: TGTGCCAGCAGTTTACTTAGACAGGGGAAGGATACTGAAGCTTTCTTT; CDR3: CASSLLRQGKDTEAFF
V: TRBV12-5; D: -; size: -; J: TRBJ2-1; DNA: TGTGCTAGTGGGGAAGGGGGACCCGGGTGGTTCTTC; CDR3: CASGEGGPGWFF
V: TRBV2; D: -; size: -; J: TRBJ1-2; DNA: TGTGCCAGCAGTGATTCCTCCTATGGCTACACCTTC; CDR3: CASSDSSYGYTF
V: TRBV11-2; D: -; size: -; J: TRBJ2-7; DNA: TGTGCCAGCAGCTTGAGGCAGGGGCTCCACTACGAGCAGTACTTC; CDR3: CASSLRQGLHYEQYF
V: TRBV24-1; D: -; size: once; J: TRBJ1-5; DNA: TGTGCCACCAGTGATTCCAAGACAGGTTTAGGTGGTCAGCCCCAGCATTTT; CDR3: CATSDSKTGLGGQPQHF
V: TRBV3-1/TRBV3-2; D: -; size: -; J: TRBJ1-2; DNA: TGTGCCAGCACCCGGGGTGCGGGGGGCGCATATGGCTACACCTTC; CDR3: CASTRGAGGAYGYTF
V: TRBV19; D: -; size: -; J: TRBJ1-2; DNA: TGTGCCAGTAGTATAGCGGGTTTTGACCTCTTCGGGGGCTACACCTTC; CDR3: CASSIAGFDLFGGYTF
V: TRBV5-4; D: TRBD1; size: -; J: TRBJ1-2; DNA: TGTGCCAGCAGCTTGGGACAGGGCCTTTCTAACTATGGCTACACCTTC; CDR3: CASSLGQGLSNYGYTF
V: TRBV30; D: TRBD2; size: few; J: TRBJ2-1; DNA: TGTGCCTGGACTCTAGCGGGAGGTAATGAGCAGTTCTTC; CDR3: CAWTLAGGNEQFF
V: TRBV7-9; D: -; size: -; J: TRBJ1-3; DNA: TGTGCCAGCAGCCAGGGACGGGGAAACACCATATATTTT; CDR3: CASSQGRGNTIYF
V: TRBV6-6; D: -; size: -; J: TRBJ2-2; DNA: TGTGCCAGCAGTTATTTGAACACCGGGGAGCTGTTTTTT; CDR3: CASSYLNTGELFF
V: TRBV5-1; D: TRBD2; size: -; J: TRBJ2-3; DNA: TGCGCCAGCAAGCGGGAGGGCCGAGGGGATACGCAGTATTTT; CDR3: CASKREGRGDTQYF
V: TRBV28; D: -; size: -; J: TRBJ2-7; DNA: TGTGCCAGCAGTTTTTCTGGAGGCCAGGGCGAGCAGTACTTC; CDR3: CASSFSGGQGEQYF
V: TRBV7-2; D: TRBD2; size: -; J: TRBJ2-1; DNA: TGTGCCAGCAGCTTATCTTGGACTAGCGCCTACAATGAGCAGTTCTTC; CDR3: CASSLSWTSAYNEQFF
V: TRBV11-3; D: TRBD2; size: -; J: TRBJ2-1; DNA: TGTGCCAGCAGCTTGGCGGGAGGGGACTACAATGAGCAGTTCTTC; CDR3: CASSLAGGDYNEQFF
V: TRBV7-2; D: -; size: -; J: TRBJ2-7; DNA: TGTGCCAGCAGCTTAGCCCTATACGAGCAGTACTTC; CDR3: CASSLALYEQYF
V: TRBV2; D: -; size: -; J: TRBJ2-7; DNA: TGTGCCAGCAACCAAAGGACACAAGTCTCCTACGAGCAGTACTTC; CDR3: CASNQRTQVSYEQYF
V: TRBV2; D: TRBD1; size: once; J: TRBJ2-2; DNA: TGTGCCAGCAGAATTGAGGGACAGCTGAACACCGGGGAGCTGTTTTTT; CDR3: CASRIEGQLNTGELFF
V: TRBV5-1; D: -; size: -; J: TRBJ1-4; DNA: TGCGCCAGCAGCTTGTGGGGACCAGGGGCTGGTAATGAAAAACTGTTTTTT; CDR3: CASSLWGPGAGNEKLFF
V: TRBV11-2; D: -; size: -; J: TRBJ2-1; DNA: TGTGCCAGCAGCTTAATACAGCGCTCCTACAATGAGCAGTTCTTC; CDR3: CASSLIQRSYNEQFF